The entry below describes one TCR beta chain. In the original analysis: Amplification with reference gene primers provided the estimates of nucleated cell counts. Repertoires were generated with immunoSEQ multiplex PCR, while TCRdb's copy carries only in-frame clones and drops some. The D gene and trimming were derived from the DNA, and the V and J assignments and clone size from that table. The sample carries fewer than 40,000 clones, around 93% recorded once. This specimen comes from a study of blood T cell repertoires in COVID-19. Study-wide background: Sample material is recorded as cDNA or gDNA derived from T cells, B-cell-depleted T cells, or PBMCs.

Material: peripheral blood. The sequence was obtained from a human donor in a cohort sampled during active COVID-19.

The CDR3: CASSLLLAGEYEQYV. CDR3 nucleotide sequence: TGTGCCAGCAGCTTGCTACTAGCGGGAGAGTACGAGCAGTACGTC. The chain couples TRBV5-6 to TRBJ2-7; the match to TRBD2 covers 11 bases. There are 15 residues in the CDR3. With V trimmed by 1 base and J by 4 bases, 4 bases remained unmatched. Germline V gene data show CDR1 as SGHDT and CDR2 as YYEEEE.